The 21 T cell receptor beta chains below were found in one sample sequenced in a study of OX40 agonist ivuxolimab in advanced cancers. Using immunoSEQ multiplex PCR, the repertoire was profiled, and TCRdb retains in-frame clones only, with some absent. The data hold roughly 64,000 clones, with roughly 80% observed a single time. This specimen was CD4+ or CD8+ T cells sorted from blood, taken in a trial of the OX40 agonist ivuxolimab. The receptors shown here come from an adult with an advanced solid tumor such as melanoma, head and neck, liver or kidney cancer.

The chain links TRBV6-5 to TRBJ1-1, with 9 bases that match TRBD1. V lost 0 bases to trimming and J lost 5 bases; unmatched junction nucleotides: 4. CDR3 length: 15 residues. Germline V gene lookup returns CDR1 MNHEY and CDR2 SVGAGI. CDR3 residues: CASSYSRTGDTEAFF. In DNA form, the CDR3 reads TGTGCCAGCAGTTACTCGCGGACAGGGGATACTGAAGCTTTCTTT.

The V call is TRBV6-5, the J call TRBJ1-1; D is undetermined. Germline V gene data show CDR1 as MNHEY and CDR2 as SVGAGI. Between the trimmed V and J ends, which lost 11 bases and 0 bases, there was a span of 13 bases. The CDR3 spans 13 residues. In nucleotides, the CDR3 is TGTGCCCGCCGTTGGAGCATGAACACTGAAGCTTTCTTT. This translates into CARRWSMNTEAFF.

The genes are TRBV7-3 and TRBJ1-1; TRBD1 agrees at 7 bases. The germline CDR1 and CDR2 sequences are SGHTA and FQGTGA. Trimming cost V 5 bases and J 3 bases; bases outside gene matches: 6. There are 14 residues in the CDR3. As DNA, the CDR3 is TGTGCCAGCAGCGGAGTCGGGACAGACACTGAAGCTTTCTTT. Translated, it gives CASSGVGTDTEAFF. Full variable domain (missing parts from reference TRBV7-3 and TRBJ1-1): GAGVSQTPSNKVTEKGKYVELRCDPISGHTALYWYRQSLGQGPEFLIYFQGTGAADDSGLPNDRFFAVRPEGSVSTLKIQRTERGDSAVYLCASSGVGTDTEAFFGQGTRLTVV.

CDR3 DNA: TGCGCCAGCACTCTAGCGGGCGCCCAAGAGACCCAGTACTTC. Encoded protein: CASTLAGAQETQYF. V usage is TRBV10-2 and J usage is TRBJ2-5; TRBD2 agrees at 8 bases. The CDR3 length is 14 residues. Trimming at V came to 7 bases and at J to 1 base, leaving 5 bases not matched to a gene. Germline V gene sequence: CDR1 WSHSY, CDR2 SAAADI.

The gene calls are TRBV10-2 and TRBJ2-3; D not certain. Germline V lookup: CDR1 WSHSY, CDR2 SAAADI. V was trimmed by 7 bases and J by 2 bases, leaving 13 bases between them. This CDR3 comprises 14 residues. CDR3 DNA: TGCGCCAGCACATCAGAGTTCCCCACAGATACGCAGTATTTT. The encoded protein is CASTSEFPTDTQYF.

V gene TRBV2 combines with J gene TRBJ1-1; no clear D gene. CDR1 is SNHLY, CDR2 FYNNEI, per germline. V lost 2 bases, J lost 6 bases, and 10 bases lay in between. This CDR3 is 13 amino acids long. CDR3 DNA sequence: TGTGCCAGCAGTGAAACGACCCTTTCTGAAGCTTTCTTT. Encoded protein: CASSETTLSEAFF.

The V and J genes are TRBV7-3 and TRBJ2-3, with D perhaps matching TRBD1 (5 bases). V was cut by 0 bases and J by 3 bases, with 10 bases left in between. This CDR3 region has 15 residues. Germline V gene sequence: CDR1 SGHTA, CDR2 FQGTGA. The CDR3 DNA reads as TGTGCCAGCAGCTTAACCTCAGGGTGGACAGATACGCAGTATTTT. Residues: CASSLTSGWTDTQYF.

The chain is built from TRBV30 and TRBJ2-3, with a weak D call TRBD2 (7 bases). The germline V gene encodes CDR1 GTSNPN and CDR2 SVGIG (reference sequence). This CDR3 has 14 residues. Trimming shortened V by 5 bases and J by 8 bases, and 20 bases separated the two germline ends. This CDR3 is CAWWPGRGAGTQYF. The CDR3 DNA sequence: TGTGCCTGGTGGCCCGGACGGGGGGCCGGTACGCAGTATTTT.

The gene calls are TRBV14 and TRBJ2-1, with D tentatively TRBD2 (5 bases). The V and J ends lost 4 bases and 7 bases respectively, with 14 bases between them. Germline loops: CDR1 SGHDN, CDR2 FVKESK. The CDR3 length is 14 residues. Written as DNA, the CDR3 is TGTGCCAGCAGCCCACTAGATCAGCGGAATGAGCAGTTCTTC. It is translated as CASSPLDQRNEQFF.

This clone came up a few times. The chain's CDR3 is CASSQLGQVNTEAFF. The CDR3, as DNA: TGTGCCAGCAGTCAACTGGGACAGGTGAACACTGAAGCTTTCTTT. V and J are TRBV28 and TRBJ1-1; 8 nucleotides match TRBD1. CDR3 length: 15 amino acids. V dropped 5 bases and J dropped 0; count of bases not matched to a gene: 5. CDR1 is MDHEN and CDR2 is SYDVKM in the germline V gene.

This clone was detected once. The chain uses TRBV4-1 and TRBJ2-5; D is perhaps TRBD1 or TRBD2 (5 bases each). CDR1 MGHRA and CDR2 YSYEKL come from the germline V gene. Trimming pared 5 bases from V and 4 bases from J, leaving 17 bases between. The CDR3 totals 15 residues. CDR3 region: CASSFRDGPGETQYF. For the CDR3, the DNA is TGCGCCAGCAGCTTTAGGGACGGACCTGGAGAGACCCAGTACTTC.

The CDR3 DNA reads as TGTGCCACCAGCGCCCGAACAGGCACAAGCTACACCTTC. Amino acid sequence: CATSARTGTSYTF. This chain joins TRBV15 and TRBJ1-2, with a weak D call TRBD1 (5 bases). Germline CDR1 reads LNHNV; CDR2 reads YYDKDF (reference sequence). The CDR3 spans 13 residues. V dropped 5 bases and J dropped 9 bases, with 16 bases sitting between them.

This clone came up once. J is TRBJ2-2 and V is TRBV7-3; TRBD2 matches at 8 bases. J lost 4 bases, V lost 5 bases, and 3 bases had no gene match. Germline CDR1 SGHTA, CDR2 FQGTGA. The CDR3 is made up of 14 amino acids. CDR3 nucleotide sequence: TGTGCCAGCAGCCCGGGGGGGAGCACCGGGGAGCTGTTTTTT. It specifies CASSPGGSTGELFF. Variable domain in full (rest from reference TRBV7-3 and TRBJ2-2): GAGVSQTPSNKVTEKGKYVELRCDPISGHTALYWYRQSLGQGPEFLIYFQGTGAADDSGLPNDRFFAVRPEGSVSTLKIQRTERGDSAVYLCASSPGGSTGELFFGEGSRLTVL.

The CDR3 is CASSLRDSYTGELFF. In nucleotides, the CDR3 is TGCGCCAGCAGCCTACGGGACAGCTACACCGGGGAGCTGTTTTTT. The chain couples TRBV4-1 to TRBJ2-2, with TRBD1 identical over 7 bases. Germline trimming cut 4 bases from V and 3 bases from J; bases unmatched to any gene: 5. In germline, CDR1 is MGHRA, CDR2 YSYEKL. This CDR3 has 15 amino acids.

This clone was counted a few times. The V and J genes are TRBV18 and TRBJ1-1; tentatively, D is TRBD1 (5 bases). Trimming took off 4 bases at V and 3 bases at J, with 15 bases between the two ends. There are 15 residues in the CDR3. CDR1 and CDR2 from the germline V gene are KGHSH and LQKENI. The CDR3 region is CASSLRAGGDTEAFF. DNA for the CDR3: TGTGCCAGCTCACTTCGGGCGGGAGGGGACACTGAAGCTTTCTTT.

The chain joins TRBV29-1 to TRBJ1-5; no firm D call. This CDR3 region has 14 residues. Trimming removed 1 base from V and 3 bases from J, with 10 bases in between. Per the germline V gene, CDR1 is SQVTM and CDR2 is ANQGSEA. The CDR3 sequence is CSVEGPGYNQPQHF. The CDR3 nucleotides are TGCAGCGTTGAAGGTCCTGGGTACAATCAGCCCCAGCATTTT.

The V gene is TRBV5-1, the J gene TRBJ2-1, with D maybe TRBD2 (6 bases). CDR3 length equals 15 residues. V was cut by 4 bases and J by 5 bases, with 16 bases left in between. Looked up from germline, CDR1 is SGHRS and CDR2 is YFSETQ. CDR3 sequence (DNA): TGCGCCAGCAGCCCCCCGGGGGACTTAAACAATGAGCAGTTCTTC. Translating gives CASSPPGDLNNEQFF.

The chain is built from TRBV7-7 and TRBJ2-7; D is possibly TRBD1 (6 bases). V was cut by 5 bases and J by 1 base, with 12 bases left in between. CDR3 length: 14 amino acids. Germline lookup yields CDR1 SSHAT and CDR2 FNYEAQ (reference sequence). CDR3 sequence: CASSQDSFSYEQYF. CDR3 sequence (DNA): TGTGCCAGCAGCCAGGACAGTTTTTCCTACGAGCAGTACTTC.

This clone came up once. This chain links TRBV7-2 with TRBJ2-5, with D hard to call. The V gene lost 5 bases and the J gene lost 1 base, with 2 bases spanning the gap. The germline gives CDR1 SGHTA, CDR2 FQGNSA. The CDR3 runs to 11 residues. The CDR3 protein is CASSAQETQYF. The DNA of the CDR3 is TGTGCCAGCAGCGCCCAAGAGACCCAGTACTTC.

Details on this clone: This CDR3 is also generated by other DNA sequences in the sample. The chain couples TRBV9 to TRBJ1-5; 9 bases map to TRBD1. Germline trimming cut 4 bases from V and 4 bases from J; bases unmatched to any gene: 6. The CDR3 totals 15 residues. Germline V gene sequence: CDR1 SGDLS, CDR2 YYNGEE. CDR3 amino acids: CASSLTGTGNQPQHF. CDR3 DNA: TGTGCCAGCAGCCTTACCGGGACAGGGAATCAGCCCCAGCATTTT. The full variable domain, rest sourced from reference TRBV9 and TRBJ1-5, is DSGVTQTPKHLITATGQRVTLRCSPRSGDLSVYWYQQSLDQGLQFLIQYYNGEERAKGNILERFSAQQFPDLHSELNLSSLELGDSALYFCASSLTGTGNQPQHFGDGTRLSIL.

This chain joins TRBV4-1 and TRBJ2-2, with D unclear. Germline V gives CDR1 MGHRA, CDR2 YSYEKL. Trimming stripped 4 bases from V and 2 bases from J, with 8 bases between. The CDR3 has 14 amino acids. The chain's CDR3 is CASSRTLNTGELFF. CDR3 coding DNA: TGCGCCAGCAGCCGGACGCTTAACACCGGGGAGCTGTTTTTT.